These 20 T cell receptor beta chains originate from one sample sequenced in a study of blood T cell repertoires in COVID-19. The repertoire was sequenced with immunoSEQ multiplex PCR; TCRdb's copy has only in-frame clones and lacks some. The table lists around 140,000 clones, 88% of them singletons, with less than 2% in the top ten. The sequenced sample consisted of peripheral blood. The receptors here all came from a woman in her sixties or seventies with acute or convalescent COVID-19.

This clone has just a few counts. The chain is built from TRBV5-5 and TRBJ1-1; D unresolved. Germline V lookup: CDR1 SGHKS, CDR2 YYEKEE (reference sequence). The CDR3 spans 14 residues. The ends were cut back, 1 base at V and 2 bases at J, with 9 bases in the middle. The CDR3 spells CASSLKQINTEAFF. CDR3 DNA: TGTGCCAGCAGCTTGAAACAGATAAACACTGAAGCTTTCTTT. Full variable domain (rest looked up from reference TRBV5-5 and TRBJ1-1): DAGVTQSPTHLIKTRGQQVTLRCSPISGHKSVSWYQQVLGQGPQFIFQYYEKEERGRGNFPDRFSARQFPNYSSELNVNALLLGDSALYLCASSLKQINTEAFFGQGTRLTVV.

The chain has TRBV15 and TRBJ2-1; D uncertain. V was pared by 5 bases and J by 10 bases, with 12 bases between. The CDR3 spans 12 residues. Germline V CDR1 and CDR2: LNHNV, YYDKDF (reference sequence). Here the CDR3 reads CATSEDYKEQFF. The CDR3 nucleotides are TGTGCCACCAGCGAGGATTATAAGGAGCAGTTCTTC. The variable domain in full, with the rest retrieved from reference TRBV15 and TRBJ2-1, is DAMVIQNPRYQVTQFGKPVTLSCSQTLNHNVMYWYQQKSSQAPKLLFHYYDKDFNNEADTPDNFQSRRPNTSFCFLDIRSPGLGDTAMYLCATSEDYKEQFFGPGTRLTVL.

This chain joins TRBV7-2 and TRBJ2-7; 9 nucleotides agree with TRBD2. The CDR3 has 15 residues. V shed 6 bases, J shed 0 bases, and the junction held 6 bases outside the gene matches. CDR1 is SGHTA and CDR2 is FQGNSA in the germline V gene. The CDR3 sequence: CASSPTSGSSYEQYF. The CDR3 region has the DNA TGTGCCAGCAGTCCGACTAGCGGTTCCTCCTACGAGCAGTACTTC.

V is TRBV7-9 and J is TRBJ1-1, with 8 bases lining up with TRBD1. The length of the CDR3 is 15 residues. With V trimmed by 5 bases and J by 1 base, 6 bases remained unmatched. Germline loops: CDR1 SEHNR, CDR2 FQNEAQ (reference sequence). DNA of the CDR3: TGTGCCAGCAGCCAAAGGACAGGGAAGAACACTGAAGCTTTCTTT. Translated: CASSQRTGKNTEAFF.

The rearrangement joins TRBV5-5 to TRBJ1-5; weak D call: TRBD1 (5 bases). Germline CDR1 is SGHKS and CDR2 is YYEKEE (reference sequence). The CDR3 sequence is 14 residues long. With 3 bases removed from V and 7 bases from J, the gap between germline ends came to 14 bases. The CDR3 DNA is TGTGCCAGCAGCTGGGCCACGGACATCCAGCCCCAGCATTTT. Translating gives CASSWATDIQPQHF.

This clone showed up just once. V gene TRBV6-6 combines with J gene TRBJ1-1; TRBD1 matches at 12 bases. The trim removed 6 bases at V and 4 bases at J, leaving 9 bases unmatched. Germline-derived CDR1 and CDR2 are MNHNY and SVGAGI (reference sequence). The CDR3 has 16 residues. CDR3 protein: CASSPGQGAFITEAFF. The CDR3 nucleotides are TGTGCCAGCAGCCCGGGACAGGGGGCGTTTATCACTGAAGCTTTCTTT.

The gene calls are TRBV19 and TRBJ2-2; maybe TRBD2 (7 bases). In germline, CDR1 is LNHDA, CDR2 SQIVND (reference sequence). Trimming left V 7 bases short and J 0 bases short, with 15 bases between. This CDR3 region has 16 residues. CDR3 nucleotide sequence: TGTGCCAGTAATAAGGGGGGGCGATCGAACACCGGGGAGCTGTTTTTT. This codes for CASNKGGRSNTGELFF.

This sequence joins TRBV19 and TRBJ1-5; D ambiguous. CDR1 and CDR2 (germline): LNHDA, SQIVND (reference sequence). V was pared by 6 bases and J by 3 bases, with 15 bases between. This CDR3 is built from 15 residues. The chain's CDR3 is CASSSKGETNQPQHF. The CDR3 DNA reads as TGTGCCAGTAGCTCGAAAGGAGAGACCAATCAGCCCCAGCATTTT. Together with reference TRBV19 and TRBJ1-5, the CDR3 gives the full variable domain: DGGITQSPKYLFRKEGQNVTLSCEQNLNHDAMYWYRQDPGQGLRLIYYSQIVNDFQKGDIAEGYSVSREKKESFPLTVTSAQKNPTAFYLCASSSKGETNQPQHFGDGTRLSIL.

The V call is TRBV2, the J call TRBJ1-6; 8 bases are shared with TRBD1. Per germline, CDR1 SNHLY and CDR2 FYNNEI. The CDR3 runs to 15 residues. The J segment lost 7 bases and the V segment lost 9 bases, leaving 11 bases of the junction unmatched. The chain's CDR3 is CARSSGTGSNSPLHF. CDR3 in DNA: TGTGCCAGGTCCAGTGGGACAGGAAGCAATTCACCCCTCCACTTT.

This sequence joins TRBV3-1 (or the pseudogene TRBV3-2) and TRBJ2-5; a possible D gene is TRBD2 (6 bases). The CDR3 is made up of 13 amino acids. Per germline, CDR1 LGHDT and CDR2 YNNKEL (reference sequence). The ends were cut back, 2 bases at V and 6 bases at J, with 10 bases in the middle. Here the CDR3 DNA reads TGTGCCAGCAGCCAAAATGCGGGAAAGACCCAGTACTTC. Its translation: CASSQNAGKTQYF.

The chain carries TRBV5-1 and TRBJ1-2; no reliable D call. V gave up 4 bases and J gave up 0 bases, with 4 bases separating them. CDR3 length: 12 residues. The germline CDR1 and CDR2 sequences are SGHRS and YFSETQ. The CDR3 is CASSPANYGYTF. CDR3 bases: TGCGCCAGCAGCCCAGCTAACTATGGCTACACCTTC.

This clone was seen only once. V is TRBV28 and J is TRBJ2-2; unclear D gene. CDR3 length: 16 amino acids. Germline V gene sequence: CDR1 MDHEN, CDR2 SYDVKM. The V gene lost 1 base and the J gene lost 0 bases, with 9 bases spanning the gap. The CDR3 reads CASSLSRLANTGELFF. DNA of the CDR3: TGTGCCAGCAGTTTATCACGGCTAGCGAACACCGGGGAGCTGTTTTTT. The variable domain in full, with the rest retrieved from reference TRBV28 and TRBJ2-2, is DVKVTQSSRYLVKRTGEKVFLECVQDMDHENMFWYRQDPGLGLRLIYFSYDVKMKEKGDIPEGYSVSREKKERFSLILESASTNQTSMYLCASSLSRLANTGELFFGEGSRLTVL.

This clone was observed a single time. V usage is TRBV6-2 or TRBV6-3 and J usage is TRBJ2-7; 7 nucleotides agree with TRBD1. Germline CDR1 and CDR2: MNHEY and SVGEGT. After removal of 2 bases from V and 2 bases from J, the junction contained 6 bases not matched to a gene. The CDR3 covers 15 residues. The CDR3 loop reads CASSYDGQVTYEQYF. CDR3 nucleotides: TGTGCCAGCAGTTACGATGGACAGGTCACCTACGAGCAGTACTTC.

This chain links TRBV11-2 with TRBJ1-6; TRBD1 matches 8 bases. Germline-derived CDR1 and CDR2 are SGHAT and FQNNGV. The CDR3 is 17 residues long. V lost 1 base, J lost 0 bases, and 2 bases stayed unmatched. CDR3 amino acids: CASSLGGTGSYNSPLHF. DNA of the CDR3: TGTGCCAGCAGCTTAGGTGGGACAGGCTCCTATAATTCACCCCTCCACTTT.

The V and J genes are TRBV6-5 and TRBJ1-1; D possibly corresponds to TRBD1 (6 bases). This CDR3 has 14 residues. Trimming removed 5 bases at V and 0 bases at J, with 10 bases between. Germline V gives CDR1 MNHEY, CDR2 SVGAGI. DNA of the CDR3: TGTGCCAGCAGTAGGACAGCGCTGAACACTGAAGCTTTCTTT. As protein: CASSRTALNTEAFF.

This chain uses TRBV5-1 with TRBJ2-1, with D maybe TRBD1 (6 bases). The CDR3 consists of 17 residues. Germline V gives CDR1 SGHRS, CDR2 YFSETQ. The ends were cut back, 0 bases at V and 1 base at J, with 14 bases in the middle. CDR3: CASSLAIGTSSYNEQFF. The CDR3 nucleotides read TGCGCCAGCAGCTTGGCTATTGGGACATCTTCCTACAATGAGCAGTTCTTC.

The chain links TRBV30 to TRBJ1-1, with 8 bases fitting TRBD1. CDR1 is GTSNPN and CDR2 is SVGIG in the germline V gene (reference sequence). The CDR3 runs to 13 residues. With V trimmed by 4 bases and J by 3 bases, 4 bases remained unmatched. The CDR3 protein is CAWTRGQDTEAFF. In nucleotides, the CDR3 is TGTGCCTGGACCAGGGGGCAAGACACTGAAGCTTTCTTT.

This clone was seen just once. Here the CDR3 DNA reads TGTGCCAGCATCGGTCCCGGGGGTTACGAGCAGTACTTC. Its protein is CASIGPGGYEQYF. The rearrangement joins TRBV28 to TRBJ2-7, with D possibly matching TRBD2 (6 bases). The V end was cut by 7 bases, the J end by 4 bases, with 14 bases between. The CDR3 is 13 residues long. Germline CDR1 and CDR2: MDHEN and SYDVKM.

The gene calls are TRBV28 and TRBJ1-2; D call uncertain. Germline V gene data show CDR1 as MDHEN and CDR2 as SYDVKM. The CDR3 spans 12 residues. The V and J ends lost 6 bases and 4 bases respectively, with 9 bases between them. The CDR3 is CASRREFYGYTF. DNA of the CDR3: TGTGCCAGCAGAAGGGAGTTCTATGGCTACACCTTC.

V and J are TRBV4-2 and TRBJ2-3; D is possibly TRBD1 (5 bases). The germline V and J ends were trimmed by 0 bases and 2 bases, with 15 bases remaining between them. There are 17 residues in the CDR3. CDR1 is LGHNA, CDR2 YNFKEQ, per germline. The chain's CDR3 is CASSQENFGQNTDTQYF. Here the CDR3 DNA reads TGTGCCAGCAGCCAAGAGAACTTTGGACAAAACACAGATACGCAGTATTTT.